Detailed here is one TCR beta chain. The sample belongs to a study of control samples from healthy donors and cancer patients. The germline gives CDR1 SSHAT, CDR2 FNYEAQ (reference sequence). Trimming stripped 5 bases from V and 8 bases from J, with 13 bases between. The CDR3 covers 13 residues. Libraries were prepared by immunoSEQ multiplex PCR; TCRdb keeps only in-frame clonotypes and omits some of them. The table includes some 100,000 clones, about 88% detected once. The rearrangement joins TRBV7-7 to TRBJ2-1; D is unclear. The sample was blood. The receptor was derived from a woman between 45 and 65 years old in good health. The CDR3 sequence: CASSLRIGDEQFF. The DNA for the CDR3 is TGTGCCAGCAGCCTACGTATTGGGGATGAGCAGTTCTTC.